What follows is one T cell receptor beta chain and its context. This sample is drawn from a study of blood T cell repertoires in COVID-19. For the study at large: From the United States, Italy and Spain came samples of acute and convalescent COVID-19. PBMCs, B-cell-depleted T cells, or T cells were the source of the cDNA or gDNA that made up the material.

Assay used: immunoSEQ multiplex PCR; TCRdb lists only in-frame clones, some missing. This table has some 110,000 clones, about 82% appearing once. The clonotype comes from a human donor in a cohort sampled during active COVID-19. The sample consisted of peripheral blood.

CDR3 DNA sequence: TGTGCCAGCAGCCAACGGGTAGCCAAAAACATTCAGTACTTC. It specifies CASSQRVAKNIQYF. The rearrangement joins TRBV14 to TRBJ2-4; D not certain. CDR1 and CDR2 from the germline V gene are SGHDN and FVKESK. With 2 bases removed from V and 0 bases from J, the gap between germline ends came to 5 bases. The length of the CDR3 is 14 residues. The full variable domain, completed using reference TRBV14 and TRBJ2-4, is EAGVTQFPSHSVIEKGQTVTLRCDPISGHDNLYWYRRVMGKEIKFLLHFVKESKQDESGMPNNRFLAERTGGTYSTLKVQPAELEDSGVYFCASSQRVAKNIQYFGAGTRLSVL.